The 3 T cell receptor beta chains listed next were all sequenced from one sample in a study of cytomegalovirus exposure and HLA in healthy donors. The PCR contained 60 Vbeta and 13 Jbeta primers. Using immunoSEQ multiplex PCR, the repertoire was profiled, and TCRdb retains in-frame clones only, with some absent. The sample lists around 72,000 clones; around 77% were seen once. Sequencing was carried out using PBMCs. These receptors were taken from a man between 50 and 59 years old in good health and CMV-seronegative.

The V and J genes are TRBV5-6 and TRBJ1-5, with D possibly being TRBD1 (5 bases). The V and J ends lost 2 bases and 3 bases respectively, with 9 bases between them. Germline CDR1 SGHDT, CDR2 YYEEEE. This CDR3 region has 14 residues. As DNA, the CDR3 is TGTGCCAGCAGCTTTCAGGGTTACAATCAGCCCCAGCATTTT. Translated: CASSFQGYNQPQHF.

Of note for this clone: An end of the junction differs from the germline gene, which may be a read error. This chain uses TRBV5-1 with TRBJ1-2; the D is unclear. Per germline, CDR1 SGHRS and CDR2 YFSETQ. The CDR3 is 14 residues long. CDR3 loop: CASSLGAGRRKPAF. Here the CDR3 DNA reads TGCGCCAGCAGCTTGGGGGCTGGGAGACGTAAGCCGGCCTTC.

V usage is TRBV18 and J usage is TRBJ1-1; weak D call: TRBD1 (6 bases). CDR3 length: 14 residues. From germline, CDR1 is KGHSH and CDR2 LQKENI. Between the trimmed V and J ends, which lost 6 bases and 5 bases, there was a span of 16 bases. CDR3 nucleotide sequence: TGTGCCAGCTCCAAAGGGGGGGAAGGGACTGAAGCTTTCTTT. Encoded protein: CASSKGGEGTEAFF.